The 31 T cell receptor beta chains presented below share a single source sample, sequenced in a study of beta chain features in type 1 diabetes. The authors reverse transcribed all of the isolated RNA, so sequencing captured expressed TCRB transcripts. Method: immunoSEQ multiplex PCR; TCRdb's copy keeps in-frame clones and lacks some. The table has around 150,000 clones, 10% seen once; the top ten hold less than 0.5%. For these TCRs, the target antigens are not known. Study results and limitations: Among all four CD4+ subsets, Type 1 diabetes patients had TCRB CDR3s that were moderately but significantly shorter.

Sequencing was carried out using central memory CD4+ T cells from blood. These receptors were taken from a man aged 25 to 40 with type 1 diabetes.

The J gene is TRBJ1-5, the V gene TRBV28; possible D gene TRBD1, 5 bases. Germline values: CDR1 MDHEN, CDR2 SYDVKM. Trimming cost V 5 bases and J 5 bases, with 13 bases left between them. The CDR3 is 14 residues long. The CDR3, as DNA: TGTGCCAGCAGTGGACACAGGTACGATCAGCCCCAGCATTTT. Translated, it gives CASSGHRYDQPQHF.

This clone was seen more than once but under ten times. The rearrangement links TRBV11-1 to TRBJ2-1; 10 nucleotides align to TRBD2. CDR1 and CDR2 from the germline V gene are SGHAT and FQDESV (reference sequence). This CDR3 is built from 15 residues. J was trimmed by 6 bases and V by 5 bases; bases with no gene match: 7. The CDR3 DNA reads TGTGCCAGCAGCCCAACCTTAGCGGGGGGCAATGAGCAGTTCTTC. It translates to CASSPTLAGGNEQFF.

The J gene is TRBJ1-1, the V gene TRBV2; 8 bases line up with TRBD1. Germline CDR1 SNHLY, CDR2 FYNNEI. V lost 5 bases to trimming and J lost 1 base; unmatched junction nucleotides: 6. The CDR3 is made up of 15 amino acids. CDR3 DNA sequence: TGTGCCAGCAGTTCCCCAGGACAGGGGAACACTGAAGCTTTCTTT. Translation: CASSSPGQGNTEAFF.

This clone was counted only a few times. This sequence joins TRBV25-1 and TRBJ2-3; D possibly corresponds to TRBD2 (6 bases). The CDR3 has 16 residues. V shed 6 bases and J shed 2 bases, with 18 bases lying between them. The germline V gene encodes CDR1 MGHDK and CDR2 SYGVNS. The DNA for the CDR3 is TGTGCCAGCAGGGATCTAGCGTATGGGAACACAGATACGCAGTATTTT. Translated, it gives CASRDLAYGNTDTQYF.

The V and J genes are TRBV30 and TRBJ2-7; 9 bases are shared with TRBD1. CDR3 length equals 14 residues. Looked up from germline, CDR1 is GTSNPN and CDR2 is SVGIG (reference sequence). The V segment lost 1 base and the J segment 7 bases; nucleotides outside the gene matches: 8. In DNA, the CDR3 is TGTGCCTGGAGTGCAGGGACAGGGCTTCGGGAGCAGTACTTC. Amino acids: CAWSAGTGLREQYF.

This clone came up a few times. The chain combines TRBV6-5 with TRBJ2-7; the match to TRBD2 covers 10 bases. Trimming removed 6 bases from V and 4 bases from J; junction bases left unmatched: 6. Germline CDR1 MNHEY, CDR2 SVGAGI. CDR3 length: 14 residues. CDR3 sequence reads: CASRQREGPYEQYF. The CDR3, as DNA: TGTGCCAGCAGACAGCGGGAGGGCCCGTACGAGCAGTACTTC.

This chain uses TRBV19 with TRBJ2-1, with TRBD2 matching over 12 bases. This CDR3 is built from 14 residues. Germline V gene sequence: CDR1 LNHDA, CDR2 SQIVND (reference sequence). J lost 10 bases, V lost 5 bases, and 6 bases had no gene match. The CDR3 protein is CASSSGLAGFEQFF. The CDR3 DNA reads as TGTGCCAGTAGTTCCGGACTAGCGGGATTCGAGCAGTTCTTC.

This clone turned up a few times. The chain has TRBV7-2 and TRBJ1-2, with a weak D call TRBD1 (6 bases). Germline loops: CDR1 SGHTA, CDR2 FQGNSA. V was clipped by 5 bases and J by 3 bases, with 10 bases between them. This CDR3 contains 13 residues. CDR3 coding DNA: TGTGCCAGCAGCACAGGGCAGTACTATGGCTACACCTTC. Residues: CASSTGQYYGYTF. The entire variable domain, with the rest obtained from reference TRBV7-2 and TRBJ1-2, is as follows: GAGVSQSPSNKVTEKGKDVELRCDPISGHTALYWYRQSLGQGLEFLIYFQGNSAPDKSGLPSDRFSAERTGGSVSTLTIQRTQQEDSAVYLCASSTGQYYGYTFGSGTRLTVV.

V and J are TRBV28 and TRBJ2-3; tentative D call: TRBD2 (6 bases). CDR1 and CDR2 (germline): MDHEN, SYDVKM. This CDR3 comprises 19 residues. With 3 bases removed from V and 6 bases from J, the gap between germline ends came to 28 bases. The CDR3 loop is CASSFVLGGFVSIPDTQYF. CDR3 sequence (DNA): TGTGCCAGCAGTTTCGTCTTGGGGGGATTCGTCTCGATCCCCGATACGCAGTATTTT.

The V and J genes are TRBV18 and TRBJ2-5; 8 nucleotides match TRBD1. V shed 3 bases and J 6 bases; nucleotides not matched to a gene: 6. CDR3 length: 14 amino acids. Germline CDR1 and CDR2: KGHSH and LQKENI. Here the CDR3 reads CASSPTGVTKTQYF. CDR3 DNA sequence: TGTGCCAGCTCACCGACAGGGGTAACGAAGACCCAGTACTTC.

The table lists this clone with a few counts. The CDR3 loop is CASSLRLAGETQYF. CDR3 sequence (DNA): TGTGCCAGCAGCCTTCGACTAGCCGGAGAGACCCAGTACTTC. V usage is TRBV7-2 and J usage is TRBJ2-5, with 7 bases fitting TRBD2. CDR3 length: 14 amino acids. Unmatched junction bases numbered 7, after V lost 5 bases and J lost 4 bases. Germline assignment: CDR1 SGHTA and CDR2 FQGNSA.

Only a few counts were recorded for this clone. The CDR3, as DNA: TGTGCCAGCAGGCACAGGTATTTGAACACTGAAGCTTTCTTT. It yields the protein CASRHRYLNTEAFF. This sequence joins TRBV7-2 and TRBJ1-1; D may be TRBD1 (5 bases). CDR3 length: 14 amino acids. V shed 6 bases and J shed 0 bases, with 11 bases lying between them. Germline V gives CDR1 SGHTA, CDR2 FQGNSA. The whole variable domain, remainder taken from reference TRBV7-2 and TRBJ1-1, is GAGVSQSPSNKVTEKGKDVELRCDPISGHTALYWYRQSLGQGLEFLIYFQGNSAPDKSGLPSDRFSAERTGGSVSTLTIQRTQQEDSAVYLCASRHRYLNTEAFFGQGTRLTVV.

The chain combines TRBV5-1 with TRBJ2-2; weak D call: TRBD2 (6 bases). Germline CDR1 is SGHRS and CDR2 is YFSETQ. The CDR3 length is 14 residues. The germline V and J ends were trimmed by 4 bases and 7 bases, with 14 bases remaining between them. The CDR3 bases are TGCGCCAGCAGCCCTAGACTAGACGTCGGGGAGCTGTTTTTT. The encoded protein is CASSPRLDVGELFF.

The chain joins TRBV27 to TRBJ1-1; D is perhaps TRBD1 (5 bases). V lost 4 bases to trimming and J lost 4 bases, with 16 bases between them. The CDR3 loop spans 15 amino acids. Germline V gene data show CDR1 as MNHEY and CDR2 as SMNVEV (reference sequence). The CDR3 sequence: CASSSHQGIGTEAFF. The CDR3 nucleotides are TGTGCCAGCAGTTCACATCAGGGAATCGGCACTGAAGCTTTCTTT.

This clone turned up a few times. Written as DNA, the CDR3 is TGTGCCAGCTCACCCGCGACAGGACCTGAAGCTTTCTTT. Protein product: CASSPATGPEAFF. V gene TRBV18 combines with J gene TRBJ1-1, with D tentatively TRBD1 (6 bases). Trimming removed 3 bases at V and 6 bases at J, with 11 bases between. The CDR3 covers 13 residues. Germline CDR1 is KGHSH and CDR2 is LQKENI.

This clone appeared a few times. This chain links TRBV29-1 with TRBJ2-1, with 8 bases identical to TRBD2. Trimming took 1 base from V and 4 from J; bases not matched to a gene: 6. The CDR3 extends over 15 amino acids. Germline V CDR1 and CDR2: SQVTM, ANQGSEA. CDR3 DNA sequence: TGCAGCGTTGAAGCCCCGGGACTAGAGTACAATGAGCAGTTCTTC. Encoded protein: CSVEAPGLEYNEQFF.

The V gene is TRBV28, the J gene TRBJ1-5, with D uncertain. V was shortened by 2 bases and J by 6 bases, with 8 bases between the two germline ends. The CDR3 totals 13 residues. The germline V gene has CDR1 MDHEN and CDR2 SYDVKM. The CDR3 DNA sequence: TGTGCCAGCAGTTTAATGGAGCGTCAGCCCCAGCATTTT. It specifies CASSLMERQPQHF.

This sequence joins TRBV6-6 and TRBJ1-5; a weak D match, TRBD1 (5 bases). Germline CDR1 and CDR2: MNHNY and SVGAGI (reference sequence). The CDR3 runs 14 residues. V shed 2 bases and J shed 6 bases, with 11 bases lying between them. As DNA, the CDR3 is TGTGCCAGCAGTTACCGGGGGGAGCGTCAGCCCCAGCATTTT. Amino acids: CASSYRGERQPQHF.

The chain joins TRBV28 to TRBJ2-3, with a possible D match to TRBD2 (5 bases). CDR3 length equals 15 residues. Germline loops: CDR1 MDHEN, CDR2 SYDVKM. V lost 5 bases, J lost 0 bases, and 12 bases lay in between. In DNA form, the CDR3 reads TGTGCCAGCAGTCCGACTGACTACAGCACAGATACGCAGTATTTT. This encodes CASSPTDYSTDTQYF.

The chain couples TRBV15 to TRBJ1-5; D call uncertain. The ends were cut back, 0 bases at V and 3 bases at J, with 9 bases in the middle. In germline, CDR1 is LNHNV, CDR2 YYDKDF (reference sequence). The CDR3 extends over 15 amino acids. The DNA of the CDR3 is TGTGCCACCAGCAGAGATAATAGCTTCAATCAGCCCCAGCATTTT. Amino acid sequence: CATSRDNSFNQPQHF.

Only a few counts were recorded for this clone. The chain uses TRBV4-2 and TRBJ2-1, with TRBD2 matching over 10 bases. J was trimmed by 3 bases and V by 1 base; bases with no gene match: 6. Germline CDR1 and CDR2: LGHNA and YNFKEQ. The CDR3 covers 17 residues. The CDR3 spells CASSQAPTSGIYNEQFF. The CDR3 region has the DNA TGTGCCAGCAGCCAAGCCCCTACTAGCGGGATCTACAATGAGCAGTTCTTC.

V gene TRBV28 combines with J gene TRBJ2-7; D remains unclear. The germline V and J ends were trimmed by 6 bases and 2 bases, with 14 bases remaining between them. Germline V gene sequence: CDR1 MDHEN, CDR2 SYDVKM. The CDR3 extends over 14 amino acids. CDR3 loop: CASRISTATYEQYF. CDR3 DNA: TGTGCCAGCAGGATTTCAACAGCTACCTACGAGCAGTACTTC.

This chain connects TRBV5-1 to TRBJ2-6; D remains unclear. V lost 0 bases and J lost 1, with 5 bases in between. The CDR3 is 15 amino acids. Germline V gene lookup returns CDR1 SGHRS and CDR2 YFSETQ. The CDR3 region is CASSLGASGANVLTF. For the CDR3, the DNA is TGCGCCAGCAGCTTGGGGGCATCTGGGGCCAACGTCCTGACTTTC.

This clone was picked up a small number of times. The V call is TRBV25-1, the J call TRBJ1-2; 10 bases match TRBD1. After removal of 3 bases from V and 4 bases from J, the junction contained 5 bases not matched to a gene. The CDR3 contains 15 residues. The V gene's germline CDR1 is MGHDK and CDR2 SYGVNS. The CDR3 sequence: CASSETGGTGYGYTF. The CDR3 nucleotides read TGTGCCAGCAGTGAGACAGGGGGCACAGGCTATGGCTACACCTTC.

This clone has only a few counts. The chain joins TRBV28 to TRBJ2-7; 8 bases agree with TRBD1. Per germline, CDR1 MDHEN and CDR2 SYDVKM. Unmatched junction bases numbered 11, after V lost 7 bases and J lost 3 bases. The CDR3 runs to 15 residues. This chain's CDR3 is CASTKTGAAFYEQYF. CDR3 coding DNA: TGTGCCAGCACCAAGACAGGGGCTGCGTTCTACGAGCAGTACTTC.

A few counts support this clone. The chain is built from TRBV7-2 and TRBJ2-7; D is possibly TRBD2 (5 bases). This CDR3 is built from 16 residues. The germline V and J ends were trimmed by 1 base and 0 bases, with 13 bases remaining between them. CDR1 SGHTA and CDR2 FQGNSA come from the germline V gene. The CDR3 spells CASSLVAAEPSYEQYF. In DNA form, the CDR3 reads TGTGCCAGCAGCTTAGTAGCAGCGGAGCCCTCCTACGAGCAGTACTTC.

The V gene is TRBV28, the J gene TRBJ1-1; no clear D gene. The CDR3 extends over 14 amino acids. The V end was cut by 7 bases, the J end by 1 base, with 13 bases between. The germline V gene encodes CDR1 MDHEN and CDR2 SYDVKM. The CDR3 DNA reads TGTGCCAGCACCGCTGGTAGAGCGAACACTGAAGCTTTCTTT. Encoded protein: CASTAGRANTEAFF.

This clone has a handful of counts. The sample has other DNA sequences that encode this CDR3 too. The rearrangement links TRBV9 to TRBJ2-5; D remains unclear. Germline loops: CDR1 SGDLS, CDR2 YYNGEE. CDR3 length equals 11 residues. V dropped 3 bases and J dropped 2 bases, with 2 bases sitting between them. As DNA, the CDR3 is TGTGCCAGCAGCGCACAAGAGACCCAGTACTTC. It is translated as CASSAQETQYF.

The chain couples TRBV2 to TRBJ1-5; D ambiguous. Per the germline V gene, CDR1 is SNHLY and CDR2 is FYNNEI. Trimming removed 3 bases from V and 3 bases from J, with 9 bases in between. The CDR3 runs to 14 residues. The CDR3 DNA reads TGTGCCAGCAGTGAGTCGCAGAACAATCAGCCCCAGCATTTT. This encodes CASSESQNNQPQHF.

This clone has more than one count but fewer than ten. V gene TRBV28 combines with J gene TRBJ2-4; D is perhaps TRBD1 (5 bases). Trimming removed 3 bases from V and 6 bases from J, with 6 bases in between. Per germline, CDR1 MDHEN and CDR2 SYDVKM. This CDR3 has 12 residues. The CDR3 region is CASSLQGNIQYF. Written as DNA, the CDR3 is TGTGCCAGCAGTTTGCAGGGAAACATTCAGTACTTC.

The chain couples TRBV7-2 to TRBJ2-1; D is unclear. V gave up 2 bases and J gave up 6 bases, with 8 bases separating them. CDR3 length: 13 residues. CDR1 SGHTA and CDR2 FQGNSA come from the germline V gene. The CDR3 nucleotides are TGTGCCAGCAGCTTACAACAGACCAATGAGCAGTTCTTC. Translating gives CASSLQQTNEQFF.